This entry features one TCR beta chain sequence. Its antigen is currently not known. No much larger clonotype is one base removed from it; base qualities were not supplied. V ends up 5 bases short and J 8 bases short, with an unmatched junction base count of 3. The CDR3 goes from the cysteine to the phenylalanine over 12 residues. The kept DNA is CDR3 alone, 36 bases in frame from the first base. CDR1 and CDR2 are read off the germline V gene as SGHRS and YFSETQ. The collaborating institutions used their own protocols to collect whole blood in K2EDTA tubes. For TCRbeta analysis, collaborators shipped samples as frozen whole blood, isolated PBMCs, or DNA extracted from either of those sample types. TCRbeta CDR3 regions were amplified from genomic DNA using the immunoSEQ Assay, a bias-controlled multiplex PCR. As for how the authors treated the data: The number of nucleated cells in each sample was estimated by amplification of reference gene primers within the assay. To quantify the absolute abundance of each unique TCRbeta CDR3 rearrangement, sequence reads were collapsed and filtered. Productive Simpson clonality was computed per sample as the square root of Simpson's diversity index over productive rearrangements. TCRdb mirrors the immuneACCESS table, restricted to in-frame sequences. Some clones are absent from its copies; in checked studies, under half trace to an unresolved V gene, and the reason for the others is unknown. V and J calls and clone size are copied from that table; D and trimming were computed from the DNA. The sample includes tens of thousands of clones, with about four fifths observed a single time. The ten largest clones capture around 11% of the sample.

This sample was included in a study of blood T cell repertoires in COVID-19 (dated by TCRdb to the early 2020s). A note on the overall study: Collaborator samples came from the United States, Italy and Spain and covered acute and convalescent phases of COVID-19. The material from the prospective study consisted of cDNA or gDNA derived from T cells, B-cell-depleted T cells, or PBMCs. The dataset comprised deeply sampled blood TCRbeta repertoires from subjects exposed to, actively infected with, or recovered from COVID-19. The repertoires were released in a freely available public database meant as a resource for research on the immune response to SARS-CoV-2. Samples came from the ongoing ImmuneRACE study (first 160 participants) plus 1,254 subjects from 6 global collaborators. Sample metadata almost always included a de-identified subject ID, COVID-19 status, age in years and sex. Where HLA class I and class II types were available, the types were taken from metadata supplied by the sample provider, not from assay-based typing. What the authors observed across the whole study: The amount of clinical and demographic metadata varied by source and participant and was provided uncurated.

The sequence derives from a human donor in a cohort sampled during active COVID-19. The specimen sequenced was peripheral blood. The V and J genes are TRBV5-1 and TRBJ2-2, with 7 middle bases fitting TRBD1. This receptor has the CDR3 CASRETGGELFF. Read as DNA, the sequence is TGCGCCAGCAGAGAGACAGGGGGGGAGCTGTTTTTT.